The next 10 T cell receptor beta chains were all read from a single sample in a study of T-cell memory formation after mild COVID-19 (dated by TCRdb to the early 2020s). The receptor library was made with 5' RACE. The instrument given in TCRdb is Illumina NovaSeq 6000. TCRdb cleaned the public reads at Q25 with fastp, built clones with MiXCR and kept in-frame beta chains. For every CDR3 protein sequence, its rows merge into one entry that carries the most common genes and DNA. This sample has roughly 350,000 distinct CDR3 sequences in its table, and 28% of those were observed once. Roughly 13% of the sample goes to the ten largest clones. Sequenced input: PBMCs or a T cell subset sorted from them (not recorded which). All receptors derive from an adult woman who had mild COVID-19 (a few samples of this study predate the infection). The sample titles of this study are shuffled in the database, so cell type and time point are left out; the donor was told from shared clones.

The rearrangement joins TRBV24-1 to TRBJ2-5; D is unresolved. Germline V gives CDR1 KGHDR, CDR2 SFDVKD. The CDR3 covers 15 residues. V lost 0 bases and J lost 0, with 7 bases in between. DNA of the CDR3: TGTGCCACCAGTGATTTGGCCGAGAACCAAGAGACCCAGTACTTC. Protein sequence: CATSDLAENQETQYF.

The chain couples TRBV12-3 or TRBV12-4 to TRBJ2-3; a weak D match, TRBD2 (5 bases). Trimming removed 7 bases from V and 4 bases from J, with 12 bases in between. The CDR3 spans 13 residues. The CDR3 coding sequence is TGTGCCAGCACCCGTCGGGGTGCAGATACGCAGTATTTT. As protein: CASTRRGADTQYF.

The sample holds one count of this clonotype. The chain couples TRBV12-3 or TRBV12-4 to TRBJ1-2; 7 bases fit TRBD1. Germline trimming cut 1 base from V and 6 bases from J; bases unmatched to any gene: 8. The CDR3 is 15 residues long. CDR3 in amino acids: CASSLVLETGHGYTF. The CDR3 DNA sequence: TGTGCCAGCAGTTTAGTGTTGGAGACAGGGCATGGCTACACCTTC.

The chain combines TRBV29-1 with TRBJ2-7; 14 bases map to TRBD2. Trimming removed 3 bases from V and 6 bases from J; junction bases left unmatched: 4. This CDR3 is 14 amino acids long. The V gene's germline CDR1 is SQVTM and CDR2 ANQGSEA. The CDR3 is CSVDWTSGRSEQYF. DNA for the CDR3: TGCAGCGTTGACTGGACTAGCGGGAGGAGCGAGCAGTACTTC.

This clonotype was seen only a few times. The V and J genes are TRBV6-2 or TRBV6-3 and TRBJ2-1; D possibly matches TRBD1 or TRBD2 (5 bases each). The CDR3 contains 14 residues. Germline V gives CDR1 MNHEY, CDR2 SVGEGT. Between the trimmed V and J ends, which lost 0 bases and 12 bases, there was a span of 15 bases. As DNA, the CDR3 is TGTGCCAGCAGTTACTCCCTCTCGGGGCGTTGGCAGTTCTTC. Its translation: CASSYSLSGRWQFF.

The CDR3 DNA reads as TGTGCCAACACCAACAAGCCCGGGACAAGGATCACCGGCGGGGAGCTGTTTTTT. Its translation: CANTNKPGTRITGGELFF. The chain has TRBV21-1 and TRBJ2-2; the table assigns TRBD1, which was not confirmed against the DNA. TRBV21-1 is a known pseudogene. The CDR3 spans 18 residues.

This clonotype was seen a handful of times. The V and J genes are TRBV11-2 and TRBJ1-1, with TRBD1 matching over 8 bases. The CDR3 has 14 residues. Germline V lookup: CDR1 SGHAT, CDR2 FQNNGV. Trimming took 6 bases from V and 0 from J; bases not matched to a gene: 3. CDR3 region: CASRLGQVNTEAFF. CDR3 DNA: TGTGCCAGCAGATTGGGACAGGTGAACACTGAAGCTTTCTTT.

The chain joins TRBV24-1 to TRBJ2-3; the D gene is possibly TRBD2 (5 bases). The germline gives CDR1 KGHDR, CDR2 SFDVKD. CDR3 length: 13 amino acids. V was shortened by 6 bases and J by 2 bases, with 8 bases between the two germline ends. The CDR3 coding sequence is TGTGCCACCAGTACGGAGGTCACAGATACGCAGTATTTT. This codes for CATSTEVTDTQYF.

Only a few counts were recorded for this clonotype. The rearrangement links TRBV4-3 to TRBJ2-7; D is uncertain. This CDR3 has 13 amino acids. In germline, CDR1 is LGHNA, CDR2 YSLEER. The V end lost 3 bases, the J end lost 4 bases, and 10 bases lay between the germline ends. In DNA form, the CDR3 reads TGCGCCAGCAGCCAGGTTCCGAGTTACGAGCAGTACTTC. Encoded protein: CASSQVPSYEQYF.

The gene calls are TRBV27 and TRBJ2-2; no reliable D call. The germline V gene encodes CDR1 MNHEY and CDR2 SMNVEV (reference sequence). With 8 bases removed from V and 1 base from J, the gap between germline ends came to 11 bases. This CDR3 is built from 14 residues. The CDR3 reads CASLRSGNTGELFF. The CDR3 nucleotides read TGTGCCAGCCTTCGATCAGGGAACACCGGGGAGCTGTTTTTT.